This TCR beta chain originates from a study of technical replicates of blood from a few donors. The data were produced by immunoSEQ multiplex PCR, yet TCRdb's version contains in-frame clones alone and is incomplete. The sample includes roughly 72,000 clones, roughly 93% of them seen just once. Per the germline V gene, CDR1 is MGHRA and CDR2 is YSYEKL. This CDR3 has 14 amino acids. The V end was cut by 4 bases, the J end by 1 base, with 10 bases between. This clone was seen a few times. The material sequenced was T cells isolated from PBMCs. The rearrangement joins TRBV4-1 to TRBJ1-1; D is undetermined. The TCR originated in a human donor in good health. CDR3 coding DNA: TGCGCCAGCAGCCTGCCGACACGGAACACTGAAGCTTTCTTT. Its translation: CASSLPTRNTEAFF.